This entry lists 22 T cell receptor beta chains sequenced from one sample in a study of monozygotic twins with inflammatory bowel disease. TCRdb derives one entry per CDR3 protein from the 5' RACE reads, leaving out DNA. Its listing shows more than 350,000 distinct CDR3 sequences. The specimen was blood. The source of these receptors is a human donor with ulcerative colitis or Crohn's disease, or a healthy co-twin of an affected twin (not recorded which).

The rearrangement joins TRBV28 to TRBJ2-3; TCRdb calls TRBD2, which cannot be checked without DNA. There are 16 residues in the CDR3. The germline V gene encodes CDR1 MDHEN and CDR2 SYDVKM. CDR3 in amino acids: CASSGLAGGPEDTQYF.

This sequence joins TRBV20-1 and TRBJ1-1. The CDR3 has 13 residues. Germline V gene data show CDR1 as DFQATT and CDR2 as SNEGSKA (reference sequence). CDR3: CSANALWGTEAFF.

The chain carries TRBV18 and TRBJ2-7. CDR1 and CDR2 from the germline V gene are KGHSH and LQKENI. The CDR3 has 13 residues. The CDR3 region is CASSRQETYEQYF.

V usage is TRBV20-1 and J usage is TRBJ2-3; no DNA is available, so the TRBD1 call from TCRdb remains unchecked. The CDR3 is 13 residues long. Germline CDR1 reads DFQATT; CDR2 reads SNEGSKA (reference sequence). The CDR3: CSASQGNTDTQYF.

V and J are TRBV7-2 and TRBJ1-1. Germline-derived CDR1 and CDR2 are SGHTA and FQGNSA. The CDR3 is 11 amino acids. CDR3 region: CASSPQTEAFF.

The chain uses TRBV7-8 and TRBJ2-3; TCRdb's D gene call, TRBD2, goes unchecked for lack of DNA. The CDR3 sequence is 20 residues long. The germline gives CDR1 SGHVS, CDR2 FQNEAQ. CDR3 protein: CASSLAAPWRGVAGTDTQYF.

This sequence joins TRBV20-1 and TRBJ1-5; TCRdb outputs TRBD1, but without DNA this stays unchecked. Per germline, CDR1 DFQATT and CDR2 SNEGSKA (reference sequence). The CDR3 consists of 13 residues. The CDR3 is CSARANRAGPQHF.

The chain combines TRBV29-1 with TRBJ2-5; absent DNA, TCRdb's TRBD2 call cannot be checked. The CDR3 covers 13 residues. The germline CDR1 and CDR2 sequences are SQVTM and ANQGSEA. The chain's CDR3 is CSVAGLLQETQYF.

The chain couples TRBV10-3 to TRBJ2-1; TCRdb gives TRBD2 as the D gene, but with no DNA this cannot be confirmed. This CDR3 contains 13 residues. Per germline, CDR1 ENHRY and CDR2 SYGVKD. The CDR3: CAIRAGVRNEQFF.

The CDR3 loop reads CASSLRTGGRNTGELFF. The chain combines TRBV4-1 with TRBJ2-2; TCRdb gives TRBD1 as the D gene, but with no DNA this cannot be confirmed. Germline values: CDR1 MGHRA, CDR2 YSYEKL. CDR3 length equals 17 residues.

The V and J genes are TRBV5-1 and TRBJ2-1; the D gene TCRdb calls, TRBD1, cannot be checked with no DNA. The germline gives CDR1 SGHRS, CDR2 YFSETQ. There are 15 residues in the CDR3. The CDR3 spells CASSTGDTSYNEQFF.

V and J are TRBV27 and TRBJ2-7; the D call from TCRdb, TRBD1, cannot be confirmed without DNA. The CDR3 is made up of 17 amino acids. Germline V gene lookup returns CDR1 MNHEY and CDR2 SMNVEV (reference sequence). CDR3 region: CASSLSFPGGKSYEQYF.

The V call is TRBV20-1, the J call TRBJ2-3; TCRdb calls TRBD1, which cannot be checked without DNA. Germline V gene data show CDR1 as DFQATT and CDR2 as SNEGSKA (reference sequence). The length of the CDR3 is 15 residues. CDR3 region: CSARDSRQGPDTQYF.

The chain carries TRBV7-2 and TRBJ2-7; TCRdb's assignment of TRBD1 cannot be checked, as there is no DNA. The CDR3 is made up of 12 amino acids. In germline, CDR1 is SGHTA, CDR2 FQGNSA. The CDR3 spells CASSYREREQYF.

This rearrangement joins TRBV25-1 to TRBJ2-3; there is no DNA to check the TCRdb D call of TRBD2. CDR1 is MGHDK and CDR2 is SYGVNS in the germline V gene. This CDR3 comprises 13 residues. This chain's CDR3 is CARPRTSYDTQYF.

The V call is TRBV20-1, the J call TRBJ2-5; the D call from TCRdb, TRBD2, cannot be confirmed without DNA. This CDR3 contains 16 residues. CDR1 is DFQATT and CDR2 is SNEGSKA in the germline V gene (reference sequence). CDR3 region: CSARRPGLALKETQYF.

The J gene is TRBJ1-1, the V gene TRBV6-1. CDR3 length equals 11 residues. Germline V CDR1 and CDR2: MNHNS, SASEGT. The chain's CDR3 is CASKENTEAFF.

This chain's CDR3 is CASSEVPNQPQHF. The chain uses TRBV6-1 and TRBJ1-5. This CDR3 comprises 13 residues. Looked up from germline, CDR1 is MNHNS and CDR2 is SASEGT.

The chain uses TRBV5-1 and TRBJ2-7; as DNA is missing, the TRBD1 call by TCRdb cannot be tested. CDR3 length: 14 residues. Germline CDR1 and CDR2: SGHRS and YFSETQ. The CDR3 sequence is CASSLGQGSGEQYF.

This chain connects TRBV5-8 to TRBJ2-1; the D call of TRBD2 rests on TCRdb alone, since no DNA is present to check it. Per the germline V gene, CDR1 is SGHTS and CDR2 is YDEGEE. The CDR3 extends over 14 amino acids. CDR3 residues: CASSLATLSGRQFF. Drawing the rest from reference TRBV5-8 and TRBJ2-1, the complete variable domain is EAGVTQSPTHLIKTRGQQATLRCSPISGHTSVYWYQQALGLGLQFLLWYDEGEERNRGNFPPRFSGRQFPNYSSELNVNALELEDSALYLCASSLATLSGRQFFGPGTRLTVL.

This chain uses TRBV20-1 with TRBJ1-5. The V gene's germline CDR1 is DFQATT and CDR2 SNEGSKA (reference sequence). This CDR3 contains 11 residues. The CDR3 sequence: CSARPHQPQHF.

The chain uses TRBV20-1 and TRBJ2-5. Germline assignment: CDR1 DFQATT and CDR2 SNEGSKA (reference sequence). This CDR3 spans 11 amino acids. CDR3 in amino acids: CSASATETQYF.